The 32 T cell receptor beta chains given below trace back to one sample, sequenced in a study of vaccination and CD4 T cells after COVID-19. Sequencing of the DNA from cultured CD4+ T cells was carried out with the Oncomine TCR Beta short-read assay. TCRdb analysed the PCR reads with MiXCR anew, one entry per CDR3 protein. The sample has 20,000 to 25,000 distinct CDR3 sequences; 43% are singletons. The antigens of these receptors remain unknown. Time point specified: late sampling 161 to 241 days after vaccination in a few convalescent patients. Treatment reported: roughly 11-day PBMC culture with coronavirus spike peptide pools or control peptides (ViraFEST assay). The starting material was CD4+ T cells from blood, cultured in vitro, obtained about 7 months after SARS-CoV-2 vaccination. The receptors were gathered from a human donor who had recovered from COVID-19.

The chain combines TRBV6-1 with TRBJ1-6; 7 bases fit TRBD1. The CDR3 totals 17 residues. Trimming at V came to 7 bases and at J to 8 bases, leaving 17 bases not matched to a gene. The germline V gene encodes CDR1 MNHNS and CDR2 SASEGT. CDR3 sequence reads: CASTREQGMFGDSPLHF. In DNA form, the CDR3 reads TGTGCCAGCACGAGGGAACAGGGGATGTTCGGGGATTCACCCCTCCACTTT.

This chain links TRBV27 with TRBJ2-1; weak D call: TRBD2 (5 bases). The CDR3 has 13 amino acids. CDR1 is MNHEY and CDR2 is SMNVEV in the germline V gene (reference sequence). Between the trimmed V and J ends, which lost 5 bases and 2 bases, there was a span of 7 bases. The CDR3 DNA is TGTGCCAGCAGTGCCGGGACCTACAATGAGCAGTTCTTC. It yields the protein CASSAGTYNEQFF.

This chain uses TRBV20-1 with TRBJ2-7; TRBD1 is a possible D gene (5 bases). There are 13 residues in the CDR3. Germline V lookup: CDR1 DFQATT, CDR2 SNEGSKA (reference sequence). The V end was cut by 0 bases, the J end by 3 bases, with 9 bases between. The DNA for the CDR3 is TGCAGTGCTAGAGATGGACACGTCTACGAGCAGTACTTC. Protein product: CSARDGHVYEQYF.

This chain uses TRBV19 with TRBJ1-6; a possible D gene is TRBD1 (6 bases). Looked up from germline, CDR1 is LNHDA and CDR2 is SQIVND (reference sequence). The V end lost 5 bases, the J end lost 5 bases, and 10 bases lay between the germline ends. This CDR3 is built from 14 residues. CDR3 coding DNA: TGTGCCAGTAGTCTCAGGGGAGATAATTCACCCCTCCACTTT. This encodes CASSLRGDNSPLHF.

With respect to this clonotype: One end of the junction varies from germline; a read error may be responsible. CDR3 residues: CNARGGDTSENYGLF. The DNA for the CDR3 is TGCAATGCTAGAGGCGGGGACACTAGTGAGAACTATGGTCTCTTC. The V and J genes are TRBV20-1 and TRBJ2-1; D may correspond to TRBD1 or TRBD2 (6 bases each). Germline CDR1 reads DFQATT; CDR2 reads SNEGSKA (reference sequence). The CDR3 consists of 15 residues.

This clonotype has a handful of counts. The gene calls are TRBV15 and TRBJ2-7; D gene uncertain. Trimming cost V 0 bases and J 3 bases, with 6 bases left between them. Germline CDR1 reads LNHNV; CDR2 reads YYDKDF (reference sequence). The CDR3 length is 13 residues. The CDR3 sequence: CATSRDRVYEQYF. The CDR3 bases are TGTGCCACCAGCAGAGATCGGGTCTACGAGCAGTACTTC.

V is TRBV20-1 and J is TRBJ1-6, with 7 positions matching TRBD1. The CDR3 has 14 residues. J lost 4 bases, V lost 6 bases, and 6 bases had no gene match. Germline V lookup: CDR1 DFQATT, CDR2 SNEGSKA (reference sequence). In DNA form, the CDR3 reads TGCAGTGCGGGGGACAGTGGATATAATTCACCCCTCCACTTT. Translating gives CSAGDSGYNSPLHF.

This clonotype has just one count. This chain links TRBV5-1 with TRBJ2-1; no firm D call. Trimming removed 2 bases at V and 10 bases at J, with 10 bases between. The CDR3 loop spans 12 amino acids. Germline V gene data show CDR1 as SGHRS and CDR2 as YFSETQ. This chain's CDR3 is CASSFSSLEQFF. The DNA for the CDR3 is TGCGCCAGCAGCTTTAGCTCTCTGGAGCAGTTCTTC.

The chain recombines TRBV28 with TRBJ1-5; D may be TRBD1 (6 bases). The CDR3 runs 13 residues. Germline V gene data show CDR1 as MDHEN and CDR2 as SYDVKM. V dropped 6 bases and J dropped 6 bases, with 12 bases sitting between them. The CDR3 spells CASRTGYSQPQHF. The DNA for the CDR3 is TGTGCCAGCAGGACAGGATATAGTCAGCCCCAGCATTTT.

J is TRBJ2-7 and V is TRBV28, with 8 bases identical to TRBD1. The V gene end was trimmed by 5 bases and the J gene end by 9 bases; junction bases not matched to a gene: 6. The length of the CDR3 is 12 residues. Looked up from germline, CDR1 is MDHEN and CDR2 is SYDVKM. CDR3 coding DNA: TGTGCCAGCAGTCTACAGGGGGGAGGGCAGTACTTC. As protein: CASSLQGGGQYF.

The chain combines TRBV6-1 with TRBJ2-1, with D possibly TRBD1 on 6 matching bases. Trimming left V 7 bases short and J 4 bases short, with 14 bases between. The germline CDR1 and CDR2 sequences are MNHNS and SASEGT. The CDR3 has 14 amino acids. In nucleotides, the CDR3 is TGTGCCAGCATCGACAGGCGAAGGTACAATGAGCAGTTCTTC. Encoded protein: CASIDRRRYNEQFF.

The chain is built from TRBV27 and TRBJ2-2; TRBD1 is a possible D gene (6 bases). The germline V gene encodes CDR1 MNHEY and CDR2 SMNVEV (reference sequence). With 6 bases removed from V and 1 base from J, the gap between germline ends came to 9 bases. The CDR3 has 14 amino acids. CDR3 residues: CASSPGQNTGELFF. The CDR3 DNA is TGTGCCAGCAGCCCGGGACAGAACACCGGGGAGCTGTTTTTT.

This chain connects TRBV6-5 to TRBJ1-6; D gene uncertain. Trimming removed 2 bases at V and 6 bases at J, with 11 bases between. This CDR3 region has 15 residues. Per germline, CDR1 MNHEY and CDR2 SVGAGI. CDR3 DNA sequence: TGTGCCAGCAGTTACCAACTGTGGACTAATTCACCCCTCCACTTT. This codes for CASSYQLWTNSPLHF.

The rearrangement joins TRBV27 to TRBJ1-6, with D hard to call. V lost 5 bases, J lost 4 bases, and 12 bases lay in between. CDR3 length: 15 amino acids. CDR1 MNHEY and CDR2 SMNVEV come from the germline V gene (reference sequence). CDR3 loop: CASSEWRTYNSPLHF. The CDR3 nucleotides are TGTGCCAGCAGTGAGTGGCGGACGTATAATTCACCCCTCCACTTT.

This clonotype was observed a few times. In DNA form, the CDR3 reads TGCAGTGCTGGTATAGCGGGAGGGCCGGTAGGAACAGATACGCAGTATTTT. Translating gives CSAGIAGGPVGTDTQYF. This rearrangement joins TRBV20-1 to TRBJ2-3; 11 nucleotides align to TRBD2. This CDR3 comprises 17 residues. After removal of 5 bases from V and 3 bases from J, the junction contained 13 bases not matched to a gene. The germline V gene encodes CDR1 DFQATT and CDR2 SNEGSKA (reference sequence).

The V gene is TRBV6-5, the J gene TRBJ1-5; 7 bases line up with TRBD1. The CDR3 covers 18 residues. Germline assignment: CDR1 MNHEY and CDR2 SVGAGI. Unmatched junction bases numbered 10, after V lost 0 bases and J lost 2 bases. CDR3 coding DNA: TGTGCCAGCAGTTACTCACTCCAGGGGGGCCTGGGCAATCAGCCCCAGCATTTT. It encodes CASSYSLQGGLGNQPQHF.

This clonotype turned up a few times. The V and J genes are TRBV7-2 and TRBJ2-7; maybe TRBD2 (6 bases). Looked up from germline, CDR1 is SGHTA and CDR2 is FQGNSA. There are 15 residues in the CDR3. Trimming removed 5 bases at V and 1 base at J, with 15 bases between. The DNA for the CDR3 is TGTGCCAGCAGCCTTTCTAGCGCAAAGTCCTACGAGCAGTACTTC. The encoded protein is CASSLSSAKSYEQYF.

V gene TRBV7-8 combines with J gene TRBJ2-2; the D gene could be TRBD1 or TRBD2 (5 bases each). Germline V CDR1 and CDR2: SGHVS, FQNEAQ. The germline V and J ends were trimmed by 2 bases and 0 bases, with 10 bases remaining between them. The CDR3 is 16 amino acids. CDR3 loop: CASSLLRGSNTGELFF. As DNA, the CDR3 is TGTGCCAGCAGCTTATTGAGGGGTTCGAACACCGGGGAGCTGTTTTTT.

The chain uses TRBV7-6 and TRBJ2-5; D call uncertain. In germline, CDR1 is SGHVS, CDR2 FNYEAQ. The CDR3 consists of 15 residues. With 5 bases removed from V and 0 bases from J, the gap between germline ends came to 13 bases. CDR3 residues: CASSRALRYQETQYF. In DNA form, the CDR3 reads TGTGCCAGCAGCCGAGCTTTACGGTACCAAGAGACCCAGTACTTC.

DNA for the CDR3: TGTGCCACCAGCAGATATGGAGAAGGGGGAAACGAGCAGTACTTC. Its protein product is CATSRYGEGGNEQYF. This sequence joins TRBV15 and TRBJ2-7; possibly TRBD1 for D (6 bases). The CDR3 has 15 amino acids. Per germline, CDR1 LNHNV and CDR2 YYDKDF (reference sequence). Trimming stripped 2 bases from V and 5 bases from J, with 16 bases between.

This clonotype occurred a few times. The V call is TRBV20-1, the J call TRBJ1-5, with D possibly TRBD1 on 6 matching bases. The V gene's germline CDR1 is DFQATT and CDR2 SNEGSKA (reference sequence). This CDR3 has 16 residues. V shed 5 bases and J shed 4 bases, with 21 bases lying between them. CDR3 sequence: CSAYAPRQALNQPQHF. CDR3 bases: TGCAGTGCTTACGCACCCCGACAGGCTCTTAATCAGCCCCAGCATTTT.

This chain uses TRBV6-1 with TRBJ1-6; D remains ambiguous. Germline V gene sequence: CDR1 MNHNS, CDR2 SASEGT. Trimming removed 6 bases from V and 0 bases from J, with 9 bases in between. CDR3 length: 15 amino acids. The CDR3 sequence: CASSPMSSYNSPLHF. CDR3 coding DNA: TGTGCCAGCAGCCCCATGAGCTCCTATAATTCACCCCTCCACTTT.

This sequence joins TRBV12-3 or TRBV12-4 and TRBJ2-3; weak D call: TRBD2 (6 bases). V lost 3 bases, J lost 3 bases, and 13 bases lay in between. This CDR3 has 15 amino acids. The CDR3 is CASSFGSGSTDTQYF. CDR3 sequence (DNA): TGTGCCAGCAGTTTTGGGAGCGGGTCTACAGATACGCAGTATTTT.

A few counts support this clonotype. The chain recombines TRBV6-2 or TRBV6-3 with TRBJ2-7; D uncertain. The germline CDR1 and CDR2 sequences are MNHEY and SVGEGT. V lost 4 bases and J lost 5, with 9 bases in between. CDR3 size: 12 residues. CDR3 DNA: TGTGCCAGCAGTTTCAATCCCCACGAGCAGTACTTC. It codes for CASSFNPHEQYF.

This clonotype was detected only a few times. The chain links TRBV7-2 to TRBJ1-1; D is unresolved. Trimming left V 2 bases short and J 10 bases short, with 14 bases between. This CDR3 contains 13 residues. The germline CDR1 and CDR2 sequences are SGHTA and FQGNSA. The CDR3 spells CASSLSAFGGAFF. The CDR3 bases are TGTGCCAGCAGCTTATCGGCCTTCGGAGGAGCTTTCTTT.

Only a few counts were recorded for this clonotype. This chain connects TRBV7-3 to TRBJ1-6; the match to TRBD1 covers 11 bases. CDR1 and CDR2 (germline): SGHTA, FQGTGA. CDR3 length: 14 amino acids. V gave up 5 bases and J gave up 10 bases; unmatched junction bases: 4. The CDR3 bases are TGTGCCAGCAGCGTAGGACAGGGGGCCTCACCCCTCCACTTT. Its translation: CASSVGQGASPLHF.

This clonotype was found a few times. This chain links TRBV19 with TRBJ1-5, with D unresolved. The CDR3 loop spans 15 amino acids. Trimming pared 5 bases from V and 4 bases from J, leaving 15 bases between. Germline V gives CDR1 LNHDA, CDR2 SQIVND (reference sequence). CDR3 region: CASSPNLPTNQPQHF. The CDR3 region has the DNA TGTGCCAGTAGTCCCAACCTTCCGACGAATCAGCCCCAGCATTTT.

This chain joins TRBV27 and TRBJ2-7; TRBD2 agrees at 12 bases. Germline V CDR1 and CDR2: MNHEY, SMNVEV (reference sequence). The CDR3 has 18 amino acids. J lost 2 bases, V lost 0 bases, and 8 bases had no gene match. For the CDR3, the DNA is TGTGCCAGCAGTTTATCGATAGGACTAGCGGGACAGGCCTACGAGCAGTACTTC. Its translation: CASSLSIGLAGQAYEQYF.

The chain couples TRBV20-1 to TRBJ2-7, with D possibly matching TRBD1 (6 bases). Germline lookup yields CDR1 DFQATT and CDR2 SNEGSKA (reference sequence). Trimming stripped 6 bases from V and 2 bases from J, with 14 bases between. This CDR3 is built from 13 residues. This CDR3 reads CSAGQLPAYEQYF. Here the CDR3 DNA reads TGCAGTGCGGGACAACTACCCGCCTACGAGCAGTACTTC.

This clonotype was seen a single time. The CDR3 DNA reads as TGCAGTGGGACAGCCCAAGAGACCCAGTACTTC. Encoded protein: CSGTAQETQYF. The chain uses TRBV20-1 and TRBJ2-5; possibly TRBD1 for D (6 bases). CDR3 length equals 11 residues. Trimming cost V 7 bases and J 1 base, with 7 bases left between them. The germline V gene has CDR1 DFQATT and CDR2 SNEGSKA (reference sequence).

The J gene is TRBJ1-5, the V gene TRBV19; D is undetermined. Per germline, CDR1 LNHDA and CDR2 SQIVND (reference sequence). V was cut by 5 bases and J by 0 bases, with 14 bases left in between. This CDR3 is built from 16 residues. The chain's CDR3 is CASSSGLGDSNQPQHF. Written as DNA, the CDR3 is TGTGCCAGTAGTTCAGGATTGGGTGATAGCAATCAGCCCCAGCATTTT.

The chain carries TRBV20-1 and TRBJ1-6; D gene ambiguous. Between the trimmed V and J ends, which lost 0 bases and 6 bases, there was a span of 9 bases. The CDR3 is 14 residues long. Germline loops: CDR1 DFQATT, CDR2 SNEGSKA (reference sequence). In DNA form, the CDR3 reads TGCAGTGCTAGAGATGGGCAGTTTAATTCACCCCTCCACTTT. Protein sequence: CSARDGQFNSPLHF.